Below, 27 T cell receptor beta chains from the same sample are listed, as sequenced in a study of neoadjuvant anti-PD-1 for oral cavity cancer. Profiling relied on immunoSEQ multiplex PCR, and the TCRdb table lists in-frame clones only, not all of them. The sample yields 75,000 to 100,000 clones, under 90% seen once. The material was PBMCs, obtained before nivolumab (anti-PD-1) treatment. All receptors come from a person aged 35-80 years with oral cavity squamous cell carcinoma.

The V and J genes are TRBV6-4 and TRBJ2-2; D gene uncertain. CDR3 size: 13 residues. V gave up 5 bases and J gave up 2 bases, with 6 bases separating them. Germline lookup yields CDR1 MRHNA and CDR2 SNTAGT. The CDR3 loop reads CASSYDNTGELFF. DNA for the CDR3: TGTGCCAGCAGTTACGACAACACCGGGGAGCTGTTTTTT.

This clone was found a few times. This chain joins TRBV7-6 and TRBJ2-7; D may correspond to TRBD1 or TRBD2 (5 bases each). V lost 7 bases and J 3 bases, leaving 19 bases between the germline ends. There are 15 residues in the CDR3. The germline V gene encodes CDR1 SGHVS and CDR2 FNYEAQ. CDR3 sequence: CASTPLGAELYEQYF. CDR3 bases: TGTGCCAGCACCCCACTAGGGGCGGAGCTCTACGAGCAGTACTTC. Together with reference TRBV7-6 and TRBJ2-7, the CDR3 gives the full variable domain: GAGVSQSPRYKVTKRGQDVALRCDPISGHVSLYWYRQALGQGPEFLTYFNYEAQQDKSGLPNDRFSAERPEGSISTLTIQRTEQRDSAMYRCASTPLGAELYEQYFGPGTRLTVT.

This clone was counted once. The rearrangement links TRBV28 to TRBJ2-7; 10 bases fit TRBD2. The CDR3 has 17 residues. Trimming took 1 base from V and 0 from J; bases not matched to a gene: 6. The germline CDR1 and CDR2 sequences are MDHEN and SYDVKM. CDR3 DNA: TGTGCCAGCAGTTTATCACTAGCGGGGCCTGTCTCCTACGAGCAGTACTTC. It is translated as CASSLSLAGPVSYEQYF.

This chain connects TRBV16 to TRBJ2-7, with D possibly TRBD1 on 6 matching bases. This CDR3 region has 13 residues. The germline V gene has CDR1 KGHSY and CDR2 FQNENV. V was cut by 3 bases and J by 2 bases, with 8 bases left in between. The CDR3 DNA reads as TGTGCCAGCAGCCACGGACAGCCCTACGAGCAGTACTTC. This translates into CASSHGQPYEQYF.

This clone has more than one count but fewer than ten. Within the sample, other DNA sequences also encode this same CDR3. The rearrangement joins TRBV19 to TRBJ2-1; TRBD1 or TRBD2 may be the D gene (5 bases each). The germline gives CDR1 LNHDA, CDR2 SQIVND (reference sequence). The V and J ends lost 3 bases and 0 bases respectively, with 9 bases between them. The CDR3 totals 15 residues. The DNA of the CDR3 is TGTGCCAGTAGTATTTCAGGGAGCTCCTACAATGAGCAGTTCTTC. It yields the protein CASSISGSSYNEQFF.

This sequence joins TRBV7-6 and TRBJ1-5; weak D call: TRBD1 (6 bases). Germline V lookup: CDR1 SGHVS, CDR2 FNYEAQ. The CDR3 has 14 residues. Trimming pared 1 base from V and 9 bases from J, leaving 13 bases between. The CDR3 loop reads CASSLVKGVGPQHF. Written as DNA, the CDR3 is TGTGCCAGCAGCTTAGTAAAGGGGGTAGGGCCCCAGCATTTT.

This chain joins TRBV29-1 and TRBJ2-3; 8 nucleotides line up with TRBD1. V was pared by 5 bases and J by 2 bases, with 3 bases of the junction left unmatched. CDR1 is SQVTM, CDR2 ANQGSEA, per germline. This CDR3 region has 13 residues. The CDR3, as DNA: TGCAGCGTTCAGGGGGCTACCACAGATACGCAGTATTTT. Translation: CSVQGATTDTQYF.

The chain employs TRBV5-1 and TRBJ2-7, with TRBD2 matching over 10 bases. The V segment lost 6 bases and the J segment 2 bases; nucleotides outside the gene matches: 2. CDR3 length: 13 residues. Germline V gene data show CDR1 as SGHRS and CDR2 as YFSETQ. CDR3 nucleotides: TGCGCCAGCATGAGCGGGAGGGCCTACGAGCAGTACTTC. Amino acids: CASMSGRAYEQYF.

The gene calls are TRBV5-1 and TRBJ1-3; D unclear. Looked up from germline, CDR1 is SGHRS and CDR2 is YFSETQ. V was pared by 3 bases and J by 0 bases, with 7 bases between. This CDR3 is 14 amino acids long. The CDR3 protein is CASSSGNSGNTIYF. As DNA, the CDR3 is TGCGCCAGCAGCTCTGGGAACTCTGGAAACACCATATATTTT.

The chain joins TRBV7-9 to TRBJ1-1; no firm D call. Trimming removed 4 bases at V and 1 base at J, with 10 bases between. CDR3 size: 14 residues. Looked up from germline, CDR1 is SEHNR and CDR2 is FQNEAQ (reference sequence). For the CDR3, the DNA is TGTGCCAGCAGCTCCTTTGCGGGGAACACTGAAGCTTTCTTT. This translates into CASSSFAGNTEAFF.

This sequence joins TRBV28 and TRBJ2-1, with D perhaps given as TRBD1 or TRBD2 (5 bases each). V was trimmed by 8 bases and J by 6 bases, leaving 17 bases between them. The CDR3 has 14 amino acids. CDR1 and CDR2 (germline): MDHEN, SYDVKM. This chain's CDR3 is CASLRDLVSNEQFF. CDR3 sequence (DNA): TGTGCCAGCCTCCGGGACCTCGTCAGCAATGAGCAGTTCTTC.

The chain is built from TRBV10-3 and TRBJ2-7, with 7 bases matching TRBD2. CDR1 and CDR2 from the germline V gene are ENHRY and SYGVKD. J was trimmed by 1 base and V by 6 bases; bases with no gene match: 3. The CDR3 consists of 13 residues. The CDR3 DNA reads TGTGCCATCAGCCGGGGGGTGTCCTACGAGCAGTACTTC. Translating gives CAISRGVSYEQYF.

The chain joins TRBV2 to TRBJ1-2; tentatively, D is TRBD1 (5 bases). The CDR3 spans 14 residues. Germline lookup yields CDR1 SNHLY and CDR2 FYNNEI. V lost 4 bases to trimming and J lost 3 bases, with 12 bases between them. CDR3 sequence reads: CASSAAGRDYGYTF. In DNA form, the CDR3 reads TGTGCCAGCAGTGCTGCAGGGCGGGACTATGGCTACACCTTC.

This clone was seen a single time. V usage is TRBV19 and J usage is TRBJ1-1; possible D gene TRBD1, 5 bases. The germline gives CDR1 LNHDA, CDR2 SQIVND (reference sequence). The CDR3 has 15 amino acids. Trimming took 7 bases from V and 5 from J, leaving 20 bases between them. CDR3 loop: CASTSRDAVETEAFF. In DNA, the CDR3 is TGTGCCAGTACCTCCCGGGACGCGGTTGAGACTGAAGCTTTCTTT.

The chain couples TRBV7-3 to TRBJ2-5, with D possibly being TRBD2 (6 bases). V shed 5 bases and J shed 5 bases, with 12 bases lying between them. The germline V gene encodes CDR1 SGHTA and CDR2 FQGTGA. The CDR3 covers 13 residues. CDR3 nucleotide sequence: TGTGCCAGCAGCCCGGGGGTAGGGGAGACCCAGTACTTC. Translation: CASSPGVGETQYF.

The table lists this clone with a few counts. The rearrangement links TRBV6-5 to TRBJ1-2; D may be TRBD1 (6 bases). V gave up 2 bases and J gave up 5 bases, with 18 bases separating them. CDR3 size: 16 residues. CDR1 and CDR2 from the germline V gene are MNHEY and SVGAGI. The CDR3 DNA follows: TGTGCCAGCAGTTACATGGGGACACAGAGAACATATGGCTACACCTTC. Its protein product is CASSYMGTQRTYGYTF.

J is TRBJ2-2 and V is TRBV11-2; possible D gene TRBD2, 6 bases. V shed 5 bases and J shed 4 bases, with 20 bases lying between them. The CDR3 covers 17 residues. In germline, CDR1 is SGHAT, CDR2 FQNNGV. The DNA of the CDR3 is TGTGCCAGCAGCCCCCAGAGGAGGGGCTTAACCACCGGGGAGCTGTTTTTT. It codes for CASSPQRRGLTTGELFF.

This chain links TRBV27 with TRBJ1-5, with D perhaps matching TRBD1 (5 bases). Trimming left V 3 bases short and J 7 bases short, with 13 bases between. Germline V gene data show CDR1 as MNHEY and CDR2 as SMNVEV (reference sequence). The CDR3 consists of 14 residues. The CDR3 sequence: CASSFQGPPQPQHF. Written as DNA, the CDR3 is TGTGCCAGCAGTTTTCAGGGTCCGCCCCAGCCCCAGCATTTT.

The gene calls are TRBV11-2 and TRBJ2-7, with TRBD1 matching 8 bases. This CDR3 comprises 14 residues. Per the germline V gene, CDR1 is SGHAT and CDR2 is FQNNGV. The V gene end was trimmed by 3 bases and the J gene end by 9 bases; junction bases not matched to a gene: 10. This CDR3 is CASSLAQGAKGQYF. CDR3 nucleotide sequence: TGTGCCAGCAGCTTGGCGCAGGGGGCCAAAGGGCAGTACTTC.

The chain uses TRBV29-1 and TRBJ1-2, with D hard to call. Germline CDR1 and CDR2: SQVTM and ANQGSEA. The CDR3 has 10 residues. Between the trimmed V and J ends, which lost 3 bases and 8 bases, there was a span of 7 bases. This CDR3 is CSVDPGGYTF. DNA for the CDR3: TGCAGCGTTGATCCGGGGGGCTACACCTTC.

This chain connects TRBV30 to TRBJ2-7; maybe TRBD1 (5 bases). V lost 5 bases to trimming and J lost 0 bases, with 5 bases between them. The CDR3 has 11 residues. Germline CDR1 is GTSNPN and CDR2 is SVGIG (reference sequence). The CDR3: CAWDSSYEQYF. CDR3 nucleotide sequence: TGTGCCTGGGACAGCTCCTACGAGCAGTACTTC. The variable domain in full, with the rest retrieved from reference TRBV30 and TRBJ2-7, is SQTIHQWPATLVQPVGSPLSLECTVEGTSNPNLYWYRQAAGRGLQLLFYSVGIGQISSEVPQNLSASRPQDRQFILSSKKLLLSDSGFYLCAWDSSYEQYFGPGTRLTVT.

The rearrangement uses TRBV28 and TRBJ1-5; D is undetermined. The V gene's germline CDR1 is MDHEN and CDR2 SYDVKM. CDR3 length: 13 amino acids. The V and J ends lost 3 bases and 7 bases respectively, with 10 bases between them. Written as DNA, the CDR3 is TGTGCCAGCAGTTTTCCGGGGTGGCAGCCCCAGCATTTT. Amino acids: CASSFPGWQPQHF.

This sequence joins TRBV7-9 and TRBJ1-1, with 7 bases lining up with TRBD1. The CDR3 consists of 13 residues. Germline V CDR1 and CDR2: SEHNR, FQNEAQ (reference sequence). V was clipped by 3 bases and J by 4 bases; unmatched bases: 2. The chain's CDR3 is CASSLGQTTEAFF. The CDR3 nucleotides are TGTGCCAGCAGCTTGGGACAGACCACTGAAGCTTTCTTT.

The rearrangement joins TRBV6-1 to TRBJ2-3; TRBD2 matches at 7 bases. Germline V gives CDR1 MNHNS, CDR2 SASEGT. The CDR3 is 12 residues long. V dropped 9 bases and J dropped 5; count of bases not matched to a gene: 5. The CDR3 protein is CASNGGIDTQYF. The CDR3 DNA follows: TGTGCCAGTAACGGGGGGATAGATACGCAGTATTTT.

This clone was counted between two and nine times. The J gene is TRBJ2-7, the V gene TRBV6-5; a possible D gene is TRBD1 (7 bases). V dropped 4 bases and J dropped 9 bases, with 19 bases sitting between them. The germline V gene encodes CDR1 MNHEY and CDR2 SVGAGI. The CDR3 is 14 residues long. The CDR3 bases are TGTGCCAGCAGTTTCAGGGGGGATGCAAGCGGGCAGTACTTC. Translated: CASSFRGDASGQYF.

The rearrangement uses TRBV11-2 and TRBJ2-2; D not resolved. This CDR3 is built from 14 residues. Germline CDR1 and CDR2: SGHAT and FQNNGV. V was cut by 1 base and J by 1 base, with 4 bases left in between. CDR3: CASSLGLNTGELFF. DNA for the CDR3: TGTGCCAGCAGCTTAGGTTTGAACACCGGGGAGCTGTTTTTT.

The chain links TRBV5-3 to TRBJ2-1; 11 bases map to TRBD2. TRBV5-3 is labeled an ORF, and its function is uncertain. This CDR3 has 18 amino acids. V shed 0 bases, J shed 3 bases, and the junction held 8 bases outside the gene matches. CDR3 sequence: CARSLGRTSGLYYNEQFF. Written as DNA, the CDR3 is TGTGCCAGAAGCTTGGGCCGGACTAGCGGGCTTTACTACAATGAGCAGTTCTTC.